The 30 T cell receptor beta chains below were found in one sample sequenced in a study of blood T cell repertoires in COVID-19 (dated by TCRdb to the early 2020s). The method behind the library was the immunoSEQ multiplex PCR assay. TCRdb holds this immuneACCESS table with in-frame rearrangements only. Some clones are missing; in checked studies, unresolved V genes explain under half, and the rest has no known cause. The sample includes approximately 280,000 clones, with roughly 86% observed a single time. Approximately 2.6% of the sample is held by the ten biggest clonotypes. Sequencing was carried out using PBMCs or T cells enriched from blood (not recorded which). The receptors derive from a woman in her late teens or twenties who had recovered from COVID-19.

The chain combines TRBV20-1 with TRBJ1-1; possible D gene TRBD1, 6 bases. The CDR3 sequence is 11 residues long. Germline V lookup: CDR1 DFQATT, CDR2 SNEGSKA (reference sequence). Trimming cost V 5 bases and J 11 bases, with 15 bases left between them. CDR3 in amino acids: CSAPIARGAFF. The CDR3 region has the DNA TGCAGTGCTCCGATTGCTAGGGGGGCTTTCTTT.

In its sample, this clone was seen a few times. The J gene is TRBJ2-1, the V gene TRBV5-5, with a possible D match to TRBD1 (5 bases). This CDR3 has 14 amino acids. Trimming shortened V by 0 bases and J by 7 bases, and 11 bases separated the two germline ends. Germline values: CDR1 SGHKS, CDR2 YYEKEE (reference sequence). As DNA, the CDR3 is TGTGCCAGCAGCTTGGTAAGGGGTGCGAATGAGCAGTTCTTC. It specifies CASSLVRGANEQFF.

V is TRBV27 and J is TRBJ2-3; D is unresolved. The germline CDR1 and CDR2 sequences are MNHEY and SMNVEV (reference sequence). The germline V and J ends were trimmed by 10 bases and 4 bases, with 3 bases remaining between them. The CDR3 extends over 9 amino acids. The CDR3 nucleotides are TGTGCCACCTCAGATACGCAGTATTTT. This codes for CATSDTQYF.

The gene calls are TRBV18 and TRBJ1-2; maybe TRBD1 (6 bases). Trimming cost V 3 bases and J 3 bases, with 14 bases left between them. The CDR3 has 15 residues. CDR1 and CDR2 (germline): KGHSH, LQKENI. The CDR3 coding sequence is TGTGCCAGCTCACCCCGGGGGGACATAGACTATGGCTACACCTTC. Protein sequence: CASSPRGDIDYGYTF.

The CDR3, as DNA: TGTGCCAGCAGCCAAGGGAGTGAGCAGTTCTTC. As protein: CASSQGSEQFF. The V call is TRBV14, the J call TRBJ2-1; D is uncertain. The V gene lost 1 base and the J gene lost 9 bases, with 4 bases spanning the gap. The CDR3 has 11 residues. Germline CDR1 and CDR2: SGHDN and FVKESK.

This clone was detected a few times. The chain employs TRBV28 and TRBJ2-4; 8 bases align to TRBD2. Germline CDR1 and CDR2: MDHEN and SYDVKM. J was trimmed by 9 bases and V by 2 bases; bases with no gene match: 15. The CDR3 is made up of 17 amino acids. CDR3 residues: CASSLRGETLRGGIQYF. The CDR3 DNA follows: TGTGCCAGCAGTTTAAGGGGCGAGACCCTCCGGGGGGGCATTCAGTACTTC. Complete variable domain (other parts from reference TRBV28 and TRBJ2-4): DVKVTQSSRYLVKRTGEKVFLECVQDMDHENMFWYRQDPGLGLRLIYFSYDVKMKEKGDIPEGYSVSREKKERFSLILESASTNQTSMYLCASSLRGETLRGGIQYFGAGTRLSVL.

CDR3 DNA: TGTGCCAGCAGCTCTAGCGGGGGGGCTGGGGAGACCCAGTACTTC. This encodes CASSSSGGAGETQYF. The V and J genes are TRBV7-2 and TRBJ2-5; TRBD2 agrees at 12 bases. This CDR3 region has 15 residues. CDR1 is SGHTA, CDR2 FQGNSA, per germline. With V trimmed by 4 bases and J by 5 bases, 5 bases remained unmatched.

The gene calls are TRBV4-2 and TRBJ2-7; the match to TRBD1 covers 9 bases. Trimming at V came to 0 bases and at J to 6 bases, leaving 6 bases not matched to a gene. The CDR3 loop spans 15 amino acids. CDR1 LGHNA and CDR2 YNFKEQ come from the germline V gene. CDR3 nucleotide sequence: TGTGCCAGCAGCCAAGATTATAGGACAGGGGCCGAGCAGTACTTC. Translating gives CASSQDYRTGAEQYF.

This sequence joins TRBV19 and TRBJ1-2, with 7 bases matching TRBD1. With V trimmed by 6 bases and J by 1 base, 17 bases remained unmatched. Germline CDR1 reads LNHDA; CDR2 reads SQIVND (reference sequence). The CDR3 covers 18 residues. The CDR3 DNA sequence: TGTGCCAGTAGCGTACTTCGGACAGGTAGAGGGGATAACTATGGCTACACCTTC. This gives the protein CASSVLRTGRGDNYGYTF.

The CDR3: CASSFEHSNQPQHF. CDR3 DNA: TGTGCCAGCAGCTTTGAGCATAGCAATCAGCCCCAGCATTTT. The chain uses TRBV6-4 and TRBJ1-5; D unclear. Germline V lookup: CDR1 MRHNA, CDR2 SNTAGT. Trimming cost V 6 bases and J 0 bases, with 9 bases left between them. The CDR3 is 14 residues long.

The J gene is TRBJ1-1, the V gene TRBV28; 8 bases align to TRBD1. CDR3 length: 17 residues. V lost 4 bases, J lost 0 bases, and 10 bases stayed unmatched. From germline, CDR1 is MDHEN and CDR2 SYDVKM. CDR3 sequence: CASSSGTGHFMNTEAFF. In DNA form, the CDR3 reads TGTGCCAGCAGTTCGGGGACAGGACATTTTATGAACACTGAAGCTTTCTTT.

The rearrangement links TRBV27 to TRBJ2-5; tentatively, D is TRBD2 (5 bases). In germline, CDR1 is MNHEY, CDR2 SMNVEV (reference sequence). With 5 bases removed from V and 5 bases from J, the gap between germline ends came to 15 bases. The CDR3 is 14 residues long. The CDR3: CASSPRIRRETQYF. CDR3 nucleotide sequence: TGTGCCAGCAGTCCCAGGATCAGGAGGGAGACCCAGTACTTC.

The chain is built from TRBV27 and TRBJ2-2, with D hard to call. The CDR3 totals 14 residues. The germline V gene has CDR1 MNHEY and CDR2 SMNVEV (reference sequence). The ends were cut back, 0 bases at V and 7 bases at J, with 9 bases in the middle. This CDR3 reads CASSLSYPSGELFF. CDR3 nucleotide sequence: TGTGCCAGCAGTTTATCGTACCCCAGCGGGGAGCTGTTTTTT.

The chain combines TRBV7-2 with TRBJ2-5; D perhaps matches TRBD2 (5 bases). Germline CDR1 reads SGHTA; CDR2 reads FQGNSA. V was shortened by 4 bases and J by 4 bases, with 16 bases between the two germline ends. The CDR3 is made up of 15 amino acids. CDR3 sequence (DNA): TGTGCCAGCAGCTCCCCCGAGGGCCTGGCAGAGACCCAGTACTTC. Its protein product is CASSSPEGLAETQYF.

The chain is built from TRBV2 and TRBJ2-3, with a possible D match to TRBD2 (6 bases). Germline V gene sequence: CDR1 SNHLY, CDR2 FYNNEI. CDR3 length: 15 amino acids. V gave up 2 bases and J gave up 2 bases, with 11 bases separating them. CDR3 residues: CASSELREFTDTQYF. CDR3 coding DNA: TGTGCCAGCAGTGAACTCCGGGAGTTCACAGATACGCAGTATTTT.

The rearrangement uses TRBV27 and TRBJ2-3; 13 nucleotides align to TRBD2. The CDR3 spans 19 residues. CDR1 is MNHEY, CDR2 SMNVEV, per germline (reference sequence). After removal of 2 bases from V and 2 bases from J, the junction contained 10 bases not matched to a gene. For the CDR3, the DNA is TGTGCCAGCAGTTTAACGACACCCGGGACTAGCGGGGTCACAGATACGCAGTATTTT. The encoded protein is CASSLTTPGTSGVTDTQYF.

For the CDR3, the DNA is TGTGCCAGCAGCTGGAGGGGGGGCTTTTTGGATGAGCAGTTCTTC. Protein sequence: CASSWRGGFLDEQFF. The chain combines TRBV6-2 or TRBV6-3 with TRBJ2-1, with TRBD2 as a possible D gene (7 bases). The CDR3 has 15 residues. V was trimmed by 6 bases and J by 8 bases, leaving 20 bases between them. CDR1 is MNHEY, CDR2 SVGEGT, per germline.

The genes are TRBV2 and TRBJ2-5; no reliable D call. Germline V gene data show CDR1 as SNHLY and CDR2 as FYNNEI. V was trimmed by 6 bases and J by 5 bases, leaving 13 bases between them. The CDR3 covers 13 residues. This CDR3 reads CASRGSRVETQYF. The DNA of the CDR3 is TGTGCCAGCAGGGGTAGCCGCGTGGAGACCCAGTACTTC.

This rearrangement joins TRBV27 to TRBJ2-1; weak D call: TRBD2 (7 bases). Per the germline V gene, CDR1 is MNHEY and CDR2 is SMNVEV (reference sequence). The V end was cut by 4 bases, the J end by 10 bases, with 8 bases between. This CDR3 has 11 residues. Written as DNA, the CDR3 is TGTGCCAGCAGTTGGGGGGGCGAGCAGTTCTTC. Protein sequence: CASSWGGEQFF.

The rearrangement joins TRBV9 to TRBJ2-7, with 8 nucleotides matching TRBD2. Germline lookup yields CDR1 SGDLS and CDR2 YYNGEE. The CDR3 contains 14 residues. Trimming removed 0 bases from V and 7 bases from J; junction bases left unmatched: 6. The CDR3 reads CASSVALADGEQYF. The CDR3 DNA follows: TGTGCCAGCAGCGTAGCACTAGCGGACGGGGAGCAGTACTTC.

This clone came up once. The CDR3 region is CASSLGPLGGNTEAFF. The CDR3, as DNA: TGTGCCAGCAGTCTCGGGCCTCTGGGAGGGAACACTGAAGCTTTCTTT. V and J are TRBV11-1 and TRBJ1-1; D unresolved. V was trimmed by 6 bases and J by 1 base, leaving 18 bases between them. The V gene's germline CDR1 is SGHAT and CDR2 FQDESV (reference sequence). The CDR3 contains 16 residues.

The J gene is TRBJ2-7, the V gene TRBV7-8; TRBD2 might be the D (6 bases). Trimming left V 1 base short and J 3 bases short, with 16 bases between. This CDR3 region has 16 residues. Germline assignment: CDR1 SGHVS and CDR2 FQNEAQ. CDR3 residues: CASSLERRGPLYEQYF. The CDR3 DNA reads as TGTGCCAGCAGCTTAGAGCGGAGGGGACCCCTCTACGAGCAGTACTTC. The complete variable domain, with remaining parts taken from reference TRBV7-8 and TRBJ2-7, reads GAGVSQSPRYKVAKRGQDVALRCDPISGHVSLFWYQQALGQGPEFLTYFQNEAQLDKSGLPSDRFFAERPEGSVSTLKIQRTQQEDSAVYLCASSLERRGPLYEQYFGPGTRLTVT.

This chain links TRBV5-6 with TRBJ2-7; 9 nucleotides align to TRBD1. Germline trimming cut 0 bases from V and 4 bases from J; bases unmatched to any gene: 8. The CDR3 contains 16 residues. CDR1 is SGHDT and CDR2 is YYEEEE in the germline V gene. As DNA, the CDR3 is TGTGCCAGCAGCTTGGGTCTGGGACAGGGTTATTACGAGCAGTACTTC. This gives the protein CASSLGLGQGYYEQYF.

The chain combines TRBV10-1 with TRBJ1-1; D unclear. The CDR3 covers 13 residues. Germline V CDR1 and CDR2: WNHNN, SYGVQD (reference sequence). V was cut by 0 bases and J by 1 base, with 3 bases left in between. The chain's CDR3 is CASSESKNTEAFF. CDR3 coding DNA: TGCGCCAGCAGTGAGTCCAAGAACACTGAAGCTTTCTTT.

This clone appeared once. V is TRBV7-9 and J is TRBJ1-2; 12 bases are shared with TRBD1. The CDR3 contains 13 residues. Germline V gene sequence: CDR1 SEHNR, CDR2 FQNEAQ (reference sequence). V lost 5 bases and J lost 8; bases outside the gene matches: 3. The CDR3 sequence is CASSLGTGGGYTF. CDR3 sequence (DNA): TGTGCCAGCAGCCTCGGGACAGGGGGCGGCTACACCTTC.

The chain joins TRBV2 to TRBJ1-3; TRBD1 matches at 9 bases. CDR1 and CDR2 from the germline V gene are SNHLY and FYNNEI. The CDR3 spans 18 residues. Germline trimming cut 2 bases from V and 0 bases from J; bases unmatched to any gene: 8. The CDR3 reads CASSESKGTGNSGNTIYF. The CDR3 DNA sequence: TGTGCCAGCAGTGAATCGAAAGGGACAGGGAACTCTGGAAACACCATATATTTT.

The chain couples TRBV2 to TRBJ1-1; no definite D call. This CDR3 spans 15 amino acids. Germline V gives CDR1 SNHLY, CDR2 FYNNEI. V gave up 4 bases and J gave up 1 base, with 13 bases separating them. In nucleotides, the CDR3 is TGTGCCAGCAGTGCCGGGATACAAGAGAACACTGAAGCTTTCTTT. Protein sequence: CASSAGIQENTEAFF.

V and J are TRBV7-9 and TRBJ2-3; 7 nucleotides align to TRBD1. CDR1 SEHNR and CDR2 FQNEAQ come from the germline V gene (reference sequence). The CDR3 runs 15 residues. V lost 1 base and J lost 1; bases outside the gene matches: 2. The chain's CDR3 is CASSLVGQGTDTQYF. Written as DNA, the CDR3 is TGTGCCAGCAGCTTAGTCGGACAGGGCACAGATACGCAGTATTTT.

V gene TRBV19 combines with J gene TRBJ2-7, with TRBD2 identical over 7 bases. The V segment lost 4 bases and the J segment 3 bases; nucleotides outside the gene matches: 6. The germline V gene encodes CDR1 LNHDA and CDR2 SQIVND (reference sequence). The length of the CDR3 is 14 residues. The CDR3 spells CASSKKRDLYEQYF. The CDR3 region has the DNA TGTGCCAGTAGTAAAAAGCGGGATCTCTACGAGCAGTACTTC.

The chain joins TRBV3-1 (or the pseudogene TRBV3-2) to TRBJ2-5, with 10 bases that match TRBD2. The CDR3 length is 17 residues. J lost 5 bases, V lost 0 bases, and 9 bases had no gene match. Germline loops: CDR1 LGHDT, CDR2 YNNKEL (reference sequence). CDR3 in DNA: TGTGCCAGCAGCCAAGATCAGCTAGCGGGAGTCGCGGAGACCCAGTACTTC. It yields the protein CASSQDQLAGVAETQYF.